A single sample is the source of the 23 T cell receptor beta chains below, sequenced in a study of T cell changes during pregnancy in multiple sclerosis (dated by TCRdb to the late 2010s). Library preparation used the immunoSEQ multiplex PCR assay. In its TCRdb copy, this immuneACCESS table keeps in-frame sequences only and misses some clones. Where compared with another copy, unresolved V genes explain less than half of these, and the others have no known cause. The sample table shows 45,000 to 65,000 clones, and around 90% are seen once. The ten most abundant clones make up 3% to 4% of the sample. The sequencing used peripheral blood, collected after pregnancy. These TCRs come from a female donor in good health, enrolled as a control in a pregnancy study.

The chain joins TRBV11-2 to TRBJ1-3; 9 nucleotides align to TRBD1. This CDR3 contains 16 residues. The J segment lost 0 bases and the V segment lost 7 bases, leaving 7 bases of the junction unmatched. CDR1 is SGHAT, CDR2 FQNNGV, per germline. CDR3 coding DNA: TGTGCCAGCATCGGGACAGGGCATTACTCTGGAAACACCATATATTTT. Translation: CASIGTGHYSGNTIYF.

The gene calls are TRBV6-6 and TRBJ1-5; no definite D call. In germline, CDR1 is MNHNY, CDR2 SVGAGI (reference sequence). The V end lost 2 bases, the J end lost 4 bases, and 3 bases lay between the germline ends. The CDR3 is 12 amino acids. DNA for the CDR3: TGTGCCAGCAGTTACCTTAATCAGCCCCAGCATTTT. It yields the protein CASSYLNQPQHF.

The gene calls are TRBV7-8 and TRBJ2-3; 7 bases map to TRBD2. CDR1 and CDR2 from the germline V gene are SGHVS and FQNEAQ. The V and J ends lost 3 bases and 5 bases, in that order; junction bases with no gene match: 5. This CDR3 is built from 14 residues. The CDR3 DNA is TGTGCCAGCAGCTTGATCCTAGCGGTAGATACGCAGTATTTT. It translates to CASSLILAVDTQYF.

This clone appeared a single time. This chain uses TRBV27 with TRBJ2-7; no definite D call. The germline V gene has CDR1 MNHEY and CDR2 SMNVEV (reference sequence). This CDR3 is built from 13 residues. Trimming stripped 7 bases from V and 0 bases from J, with 10 bases between. In DNA, the CDR3 is TGTGCCAGCAAAGGAGCCGGCTCCTACGAGCAGTACTTC. Translating it yields CASKGAGSYEQYF.

This clone has just a few counts. V gene TRBV7-3 combines with J gene TRBJ2-5; 8 bases line up with TRBD2. The junction had 7 bases not matched to a gene; V was cut back by 5 bases and J by 5 bases. The CDR3 length is 14 residues. Germline V CDR1 and CDR2: SGHTA, FQGTGA. The CDR3 here is CASSPLAGLETQYF. The CDR3 nucleotides read TGTGCCAGCAGCCCCTTAGCGGGATTGGAGACCCAGTACTTC.

This chain links TRBV6-1 with TRBJ2-5; TRBD2 aligns across 8 bases. The DNA end lines up better with TRBJ2-7; the J call may be wrong. CDR3 length: 13 residues. The germline CDR1 and CDR2 sequences are MNHNS and SASEGT. The CDR3 loop reads CATYKRGTYEQYF. As DNA, the CDR3 is TGTGCCACGTACAAGCGGGGGACCTACGAGCAGTACTTC.

V and J are TRBV5-1 and TRBJ2-5, with 7 bases identical to TRBD2. The CDR3 sequence is 13 residues long. Germline CDR1 SGHRS, CDR2 YFSETQ. V shed 0 bases, J shed 4 bases, and the junction held 0 bases outside the gene matches. CDR3 sequence reads: CASSLVAGETQYF. The CDR3 DNA sequence: TGCGCCAGCAGCTTGGTAGCGGGAGAGACCCAGTACTTC. The complete variable domain, with remaining parts taken from reference TRBV5-1 and TRBJ2-5, reads KAGVTQTPRYLIKTRGQQVTLSCSPISGHRSVSWYQQTPGQGLQFLFEYFSETQRNKGNFPGRFSGRQFSNSRSEMNVSTLELGDSALYLCASSLVAGETQYFGPGTRLLVL.

The chain uses TRBV30 and TRBJ1-1; D is ambiguous. Germline V lookup: CDR1 GTSNPN, CDR2 SVGIG (reference sequence). The V and J ends lost 1 base and 6 bases respectively, with 12 bases between them. This CDR3 has 13 amino acids. As DNA, the CDR3 is TGTGCCTGGAGTGAGTCTCCAGCGGCTGAAGCTTTCTTT. This sequence encodes CAWSESPAAEAFF.

As for this clone: Additional DNA sequences in this sample encode the identical CDR3. The rearrangement uses TRBV7-2 and TRBJ2-7; 11 bases are a match to TRBD1. The J segment lost 2 bases and the V segment lost 5 bases, leaving 5 bases of the junction unmatched. Per the germline V gene, CDR1 is SGHTA and CDR2 is FQGNSA. The CDR3 consists of 15 residues. As DNA, the CDR3 is TGTGCCAGCAGCCCCCGGACAGGGGGCGCCTACGAGCAGTACTTC. Encoded protein: CASSPRTGGAYEQYF.

This chain uses TRBV15 with TRBJ1-1; 7 bases agree with TRBD1. V lost 1 base, J lost 1 base, and 6 bases stayed unmatched. The CDR3 length is 16 residues. Germline V gene sequence: CDR1 LNHNV, CDR2 YYDKDF (reference sequence). The CDR3 coding sequence is TGTGCCACCAGCAGAGGAGGGGGCTGGACGAACACTGAAGCTTTCTTT. Encoded protein: CATSRGGGWTNTEAFF.

The chain combines TRBV18 with TRBJ2-5, with a weak D call TRBD1 (5 bases). V was shortened by 3 bases and J by 4 bases, with 12 bases between the two germline ends. The CDR3 length is 14 residues. CDR1 and CDR2 (germline): KGHSH, LQKENI. CDR3 in amino acids: CASSPSARGETQYF. CDR3 DNA: TGTGCCAGCTCACCCTCTGCTAGGGGAGAGACCCAGTACTTC.

This chain joins TRBV5-6 and TRBJ2-1, with 8 bases identical to TRBD2. CDR1 and CDR2 (germline): SGHDT, YYEEEE. V was pared by 0 bases and J by 5 bases, with 4 bases of the junction left unmatched. The length of the CDR3 is 15 residues. CDR3 nucleotides: TGTGCCAGCAGCTTGGGGGGTAGCGGGAACAATGAGCAGTTCTTC. Encoded protein: CASSLGGSGNNEQFF.

CDR3 loop: CASSAGTSRNEQFF. The DNA of the CDR3 is TGTGCCAGCAGTGCCGGGACTAGCAGGAATGAGCAGTTCTTC. The chain couples TRBV9 to TRBJ2-1; 9 bases agree with TRBD2. This CDR3 comprises 14 residues. Germline V CDR1 and CDR2: SGDLS, YYNGEE. Unmatched junction bases numbered 7, after V lost 5 bases and J lost 7 bases.

The gene calls are TRBV19 and TRBJ1-2, with D tentatively TRBD1 (5 bases). The germline V gene has CDR1 LNHDA and CDR2 SQIVND (reference sequence). The germline V and J ends were trimmed by 7 bases and 3 bases, with 27 bases remaining between them. The CDR3 length is 18 residues. CDR3 nucleotide sequence: TGTGCCAGTAAACTGTTCGCCGCGGGGCCGACTATCGACTATGGCTACACCTTC. This sequence encodes CASKLFAAGPTIDYGYTF.

The chain is built from TRBV7-2 and TRBJ1-2; D is uncertain. This CDR3 spans 11 amino acids. From germline, CDR1 is SGHTA and CDR2 FQGNSA. The V gene lost 5 bases and the J gene lost 10 bases, with 11 bases spanning the gap. This CDR3 is CASSLLGVYTF. The DNA of the CDR3 is TGTGCCAGCAGCCTCCTAGGTGTCTACACCTTC.

The genes are TRBV29-1 and TRBJ2-1; 9 nucleotides agree with TRBD1. Trimming at V came to 8 bases and at J to 8 bases, leaving 13 bases not matched to a gene. The CDR3 consists of 14 residues. From germline, CDR1 is SQVTM and CDR2 ANQGSEA. CDR3 sequence (DNA): TGCAGCAACCTCCGGGACAGGGTTAGGCATGAGCAGTTCTTC. This gives the protein CSNLRDRVRHEQFF.

This clone was observed a single time. The chain uses TRBV28 and TRBJ2-7; 9 positions agree with TRBD1. This CDR3 has 16 residues. In germline, CDR1 is MDHEN, CDR2 SYDVKM. The V gene end was trimmed by 5 bases and the J gene end by 5 bases; junction bases not matched to a gene: 13. In DNA form, the CDR3 reads TGTGCCAGCAGTCCGGGTGGGGGGACAGGGCGCCACGAGCAGTACTTC. The encoded protein is CASSPGGGTGRHEQYF.

The rearrangement joins TRBV29-1 to TRBJ2-7; 7 positions agree with TRBD2. Trimming at V came to 3 bases and at J to 3 bases, leaving 8 bases not matched to a gene. Germline values: CDR1 SQVTM, CDR2 ANQGSEA. The CDR3 consists of 14 residues. CDR3 DNA: TGCAGCGTTGATCTTGGCGGGAGTTTCTACGAGCAGTACTTC. It yields the protein CSVDLGGSFYEQYF.

CDR3 loop: CASNWGTTNTGELFF. The CDR3 DNA is TGTGCCAGCAATTGGGGCACAACGAACACCGGGGAGCTGTTTTTT. The chain uses TRBV2 and TRBJ2-2; possibly TRBD1 for D (5 bases). CDR1 is SNHLY, CDR2 FYNNEI, per germline. This CDR3 comprises 15 residues. With 7 bases removed from V and 0 bases from J, the gap between germline ends came to 12 bases.

V is TRBV9 and J is TRBJ2-1, with 13 bases identical to TRBD2. The CDR3 has 16 residues. Trimming removed 2 bases from V and 7 bases from J; junction bases left unmatched: 6. Per germline, CDR1 SGDLS and CDR2 YYNGEE. CDR3 region: CASSVPGLAGSNEQFF. CDR3 in DNA: TGTGCCAGCAGCGTTCCGGGACTAGCGGGGTCTAATGAGCAGTTCTTC.

This rearrangement joins TRBV11-2 to TRBJ1-2, with D possibly being TRBD1 (6 bases). Germline V gives CDR1 SGHAT, CDR2 FQNNGV. CDR3 length: 13 residues. V was shortened by 5 bases and J by 4 bases, with 11 bases between the two germline ends. CDR3 coding DNA: TGTGCCAGCAGCCTTACAGGGCCCTATGGCTACACCTTC. The encoded protein is CASSLTGPYGYTF. Full variable domain (missing parts from reference TRBV11-2 and TRBJ1-2): EAGVAQSPRYKIIEKRQSVAFWCNPISGHATLYWYQQILGQGPKLLIQFQNNGVVDDSQLPKDRFSAERLKGVDSTLKIQPAKLEDSAVYLCASSLTGPYGYTFGSGTRLTVV.

This rearrangement joins TRBV4-3 to TRBJ2-2, with 7 bases fitting TRBD1. Germline CDR1 reads LGHNA; CDR2 reads YSLEER. The CDR3 is 15 residues long. Trimming cost V 1 base and J 4 bases; bases outside gene matches: 3. As DNA, the CDR3 is TGCGCCAGCAGCCAAGCACAGGGGCCCACCGGGGAGCTGTTTTTT. This translates into CASSQAQGPTGELFF.

This CDR3 is CASSFDRVPTEAFF. CDR3 coding DNA: TGTGCCAGCAGCTTTGACAGGGTCCCCACTGAAGCTTTCTTT. The genes are TRBV7-2 and TRBJ1-1; 7 bases agree with TRBD1. The CDR3 is made up of 14 amino acids. The V gene's germline CDR1 is SGHTA and CDR2 FQGNSA. V shed 3 bases and J 4 bases; nucleotides not matched to a gene: 5.